These 2 T cell receptor beta chains were sequenced from one sample in a study of blood T cell repertoires in COVID-19. Here immunoSEQ multiplex PCR was the method, and the copy in TCRdb shows in-frame clones only, minus some. The table has 150,000 to 200,000 clones, approximately 91% seen once. The sequencing input was peripheral blood. These receptors came from a young man with acute or convalescent COVID-19.

J is TRBJ1-1 and V is TRBV3-1 (or the pseudogene TRBV3-2), with a tentative D call TRBD1 (5 bases). Trimming removed 0 bases from V and 1 base from J, with 15 bases in between. The CDR3 has 17 residues. Germline CDR1 is LGHDT and CDR2 is YNNKEL (reference sequence). CDR3 region: CASSQEGMLTGNTEAFF. The DNA for the CDR3 is TGTGCCAGCAGCCAAGAGGGGATGTTAACAGGGAACACTGAAGCTTTCTTT.

This chain joins TRBV14 and TRBJ1-6; 7 bases are a match to TRBD1. Trimming cost V 0 bases and J 7 bases; bases outside gene matches: 3. CDR1 and CDR2 from the germline V gene are SGHDN and FVKESK. The CDR3 covers 15 residues. CDR3 DNA: TGTGCCAGCAGCCAAGACAGGGGGGTGAATTCACCCCTCCACTTT. Encoded protein: CASSQDRGVNSPLHF.